A single sample is the source of the 22 T cell receptor beta chains below, sequenced in a study of blood T cell repertoires in COVID-19. TCRdb's copy holds only in-frame clones and misses some; the assay was immunoSEQ multiplex PCR. Found here are 150,000 to 200,000 clones, around four fifths of them singletons; the top ten hold 14%. The sequenced material came from peripheral blood. These receptors all stem from a woman aged 70-85 years with COVID-19, enrolled during active disease.

This clone was counted a single time. The rearrangement links TRBV24-1 to TRBJ2-1; D is uncertain. The germline V gene has CDR1 KGHDR and CDR2 SFDVKD. Deletions cut 2 bases from V and 9 bases from J, with 13 bases between. CDR3 length: 14 residues. This chain's CDR3 is CATSDYHSLSEQFF. In nucleotides, the CDR3 is TGTGCCACCAGTGATTATCACAGCTTAAGTGAGCAGTTCTTC.

The chain is built from TRBV28 and TRBJ1-6, with TRBD1 identical over 9 bases. Unmatched junction bases numbered 7, after V lost 5 bases and J lost 8 bases. The CDR3 totals 15 residues. Germline V gene data show CDR1 as MDHEN and CDR2 as SYDVKM. CDR3 coding DNA: TGTGCCAGCAGTGACCTTACAGGGGGCTATTCACCCCTCCACTTT. Encoded protein: CASSDLTGGYSPLHF.

The V call is TRBV5-1, the J call TRBJ1-1, with D perhaps matching TRBD1 (6 bases). V lost 4 bases and J 8 bases, leaving 15 bases between the germline ends. This CDR3 is 13 amino acids long. The germline gives CDR1 SGHRS, CDR2 YFSETQ. The CDR3 sequence is CASSAGAGVEAFF. The CDR3 nucleotides read TGCGCCAGCAGCGCGGGGGCAGGGGTAGAAGCTTTCTTT.

V and J are TRBV5-5 and TRBJ2-7, with 9 bases fitting TRBD1. The CDR3 runs 15 residues. Germline CDR1 and CDR2: SGHKS and YYEKEE (reference sequence). The trim removed 4 bases at V and 1 base at J, leaving 6 bases unmatched. The CDR3 region has the DNA TGTGCCAGCAGCCGGGGGACAGGGAAATCCTACGAGCAGTACGTC. Its translation is CASSRGTGKSYEQYV.

V is TRBV28 and J is TRBJ1-5, with a possible D match to TRBD1 (5 bases). The CDR3 covers 15 residues. V was cut by 4 bases and J by 1 base, with 11 bases left in between. Per the germline V gene, CDR1 is MDHEN and CDR2 is SYDVKM. This chain's CDR3 is CASSSHPGSNQPQHF. In DNA, the CDR3 is TGTGCCAGCAGTTCTCATCCAGGGAGCAATCAGCCCCAGCATTTT.

The sample holds a few counts of this clone. The chain joins TRBV7-9 to TRBJ1-2; D possibly corresponds to TRBD1 (6 bases). The CDR3 is 15 amino acids. Germline values: CDR1 SEHNR, CDR2 FQNEAQ (reference sequence). Trimming pared 1 base from V and 8 bases from J, leaving 17 bases between. The CDR3 DNA reads TGTGCCAGCAGCTTAGGCCGGCAGGGGATGGGAGGCTACACCTTC. Protein product: CASSLGRQGMGGYTF. The whole variable domain, remainder taken from reference TRBV7-9 and TRBJ1-2, is DTGVSQNPRHKITKRGQNVTFRCDPISEHNRLYWYRQTLGQGPEFLTYFQNEAQLEKSRLLSDRFSAERPKGSFSTLEIQRTEQGDSAMYLCASSLGRQGMGGYTFGSGTRLTVV.

The J gene is TRBJ1-5, the V gene TRBV5-8, with 9 bases identical to TRBD1. Germline V gene lookup returns CDR1 SGHTS and CDR2 YDEGEE. With 4 bases clipped from V and 7 bases from J, the junction kept 6 bases outside the gene matches. The CDR3 runs 14 residues. CDR3 bases: TGTGCCAGCAGCGACAGGGGGGATACCCAGCCCCAGCATTTT. Its translation is CASSDRGDTQPQHF.

This sequence joins TRBV6-1 and TRBJ2-1; a possible D gene is TRBD2 (6 bases). CDR3 size: 14 residues. The germline CDR1 and CDR2 sequences are MNHNS and SASEGT. Trimming left V 0 bases short and J 6 bases short, with 9 bases between. CDR3: CASSEAGGVNEQFF. CDR3 bases: TGTGCCAGCAGTGAAGCGGGCGGGGTCAATGAGCAGTTCTTC.

This chain uses TRBV4-1 with TRBJ1-2; TRBD1 is a possible D gene (5 bases). V was pared by 1 base and J by 4 bases, with 13 bases between. CDR1 MGHRA and CDR2 YSYEKL come from the germline V gene. CDR3 length: 15 residues. In nucleotides, the CDR3 is TGCGCCAGCAGCCAAGCCCCCCAGGGTGGCTATGGCTACACCTTC. Its protein is CASSQAPQGGYGYTF.

J is TRBJ2-1 and V is TRBV7-8; 10 nucleotides line up with TRBD2. The CDR3 totals 18 residues. V shed 2 bases, J shed 1 base, and the junction held 8 bases outside the gene matches. Germline-derived CDR1 and CDR2 are SGHVS and FQNEAQ. The CDR3 here is CASSLIRVAGGSYNEQFF. CDR3 sequence (DNA): TGTGCCAGCAGCTTAATACGGGTAGCGGGAGGTTCCTACAATGAGCAGTTCTTC. Based on the CDR3 plus reference TRBV7-8 and TRBJ2-1, the full variable domain is GAGVSQSPRYKVAKRGQDVALRCDPISGHVSLFWYQQALGQGPEFLTYFQNEAQLDKSGLPSDRFFAERPEGSVSTLKIQRTQQEDSAVYLCASSLIRVAGGSYNEQFFGPGTRLTVL.

The chain couples TRBV28 to TRBJ2-1; TRBD1 might be the D (6 bases). The germline V and J ends were trimmed by 3 bases and 7 bases, with 13 bases remaining between them. This CDR3 spans 14 amino acids. CDR1 and CDR2 (germline): MDHEN, SYDVKM. In DNA form, the CDR3 reads TGTGCCAGCAGTTTCCCACAGGGCTGGAATGAGCAGTTCTTC. It specifies CASSFPQGWNEQFF.

The gene calls are TRBV19 and TRBJ1-1, with 7 positions matching TRBD1. From germline, CDR1 is LNHDA and CDR2 SQIVND (reference sequence). The J segment lost 4 bases and the V segment lost 7 bases, leaving 6 bases of the junction unmatched. The CDR3 runs to 13 residues. CDR3 DNA: TGTGCCAGTATAAGTAGGGGGCCCACTGAAGCTTTCTTT. Translated: CASISRGPTEAFF. The variable domain in full, completed from reference TRBV19 and TRBJ1-1, reads DGGITQSPKYLFRKEGQNVTLSCEQNLNHDAMYWYRQDPGQGLRLIYYSQIVNDFQKGDIAEGYSVSREKKESFPLTVTSAQKNPTAFYLCASISRGPTEAFFGQGTRLTVV.

The V and J genes are TRBV5-6 and TRBJ1-2; no firm D call. V was shortened by 4 bases and J by 0 bases, with 13 bases between the two germline ends. The germline V gene has CDR1 SGHDT and CDR2 YYEEEE. The CDR3 loop spans 15 amino acids. The CDR3 region has the DNA TGTGCCAGCAGCCCGGCTTCAGGAACTAACTATGGCTACACCTTC. This translates into CASSPASGTNYGYTF.

This clone was observed at least ten times. This chain joins TRBV19 and TRBJ1-6, with no clear D. This CDR3 is built from 15 residues. Germline V gene data show CDR1 as LNHDA and CDR2 as SQIVND (reference sequence). With 3 bases removed from V and 4 bases from J, the gap between germline ends came to 10 bases. CDR3 region: CASSIMVGYNSPLHF. The CDR3 nucleotides are TGTGCCAGTAGTATTATGGTCGGGTATAATTCACCCCTCCACTTT.

J is TRBJ2-5 and V is TRBV18, with D possibly TRBD2 on 6 matching bases. Germline assignment: CDR1 KGHSH and CDR2 LQKENI. Trimming shortened V by 1 base and J by 3 bases, and 9 bases separated the two germline ends. The length of the CDR3 is 14 residues. The CDR3 protein is CASSPQRAKETQYF. In DNA, the CDR3 is TGTGCCAGCTCACCACAGCGGGCTAAAGAGACCCAGTACTTC.

V is TRBV9 and J is TRBJ1-1, with no clear D. CDR3 length equals 15 residues. V lost 1 base, J lost 0 bases, and 10 bases lay in between. Looked up from germline, CDR1 is SGDLS and CDR2 is YYNGEE. In DNA, the CDR3 is TGTGCCAGCAGCGTAACCGGAGGACTGAACACTGAAGCTTTCTTT. Protein: CASSVTGGLNTEAFF.

V is TRBV5-6 and J is TRBJ2-7; 8 nucleotides match TRBD1. With 0 bases clipped from V and 1 base from J, the junction kept 3 bases outside the gene matches. The CDR3 extends over 15 amino acids. Germline V gene lookup returns CDR1 SGHDT and CDR2 YYEEEE. This chain's CDR3 is CASSLEGTGSYEQYF. The DNA for the CDR3 is TGTGCCAGCAGCTTGGAAGGGACAGGATCCTACGAGCAGTACTTC.

This clone occurred once. The V call is TRBV3-1 (or the pseudogene TRBV3-2), the J call TRBJ2-1, with TRBD2 as a possible D gene (5 bases). This CDR3 is 16 amino acids long. V was shortened by 1 base and J by 0 bases, with 10 bases between the two germline ends. CDR1 and CDR2 from the germline V gene are LGHDT and YNNKEL (reference sequence). CDR3 amino acids: CASSQGRGNSYNEQFF. CDR3 DNA: TGTGCCAGCAGCCAAGGGCGAGGGAACTCCTACAATGAGCAGTTCTTC.

This sequence joins TRBV6-5 and TRBJ1-2; unclear D gene. In germline, CDR1 is MNHEY, CDR2 SVGAGI. This CDR3 has 12 residues. Trimming cost V 6 bases and J 5 bases, with 10 bases left between them. The chain's CDR3 is CASSLQSYGYTF. The CDR3 DNA follows: TGTGCCAGCAGCCTACAGTCTTATGGCTACACCTTC.

This chain links TRBV6-1 with TRBJ1-3, with D unresolved. The CDR3 runs to 12 residues. Trimming cost V 0 bases and J 7 bases, with 4 bases left between them. Germline lookup yields CDR1 MNHNS and CDR2 SASEGT. In DNA, the CDR3 is TGTGCCAGCAGTGAAGCGGAGAACACCATATATTTT. Translating gives CASSEAENTIYF.

The chain carries TRBV30 and TRBJ1-5; 7 nucleotides align to TRBD1. This CDR3 is 14 amino acids long. J lost 3 bases, V lost 2 bases, and 4 bases had no gene match. Germline V gene lookup returns CDR1 GTSNPN and CDR2 SVGIG (reference sequence). CDR3: CAWSPDRLNQPQHF. The DNA for the CDR3 is TGTGCCTGGAGTCCGGACAGGCTCAATCAGCCCCAGCATTTT.

V gene TRBV28 combines with J gene TRBJ1-5; D gene ambiguous. CDR3 size: 12 residues. V was trimmed by 6 bases and J by 8 bases, leaving 11 bases between them. Germline V lookup: CDR1 MDHEN, CDR2 SYDVKM. CDR3 amino acids: CASRNTGEPQHF. CDR3 bases: TGTGCCAGCAGGAACACCGGGGAGCCCCAGCATTTT.